The sequence of this TCR beta chain was determined in a study of cytomegalovirus exposure and HLA in healthy donors. Overall study: About 79 million unique TCRs from HLA-typed donors were held in an early data release. Among the 350 to 500 donors who were genotyped, about 84% fell in the genetic ancestry cluster that is associated with self-reported Caucasian donors.

This CDR3 spans 12 amino acids. Germline loops: CDR1 MNHNS, CDR2 SASEGT. The PCR contained 60 Vbeta and 13 Jbeta primers. TCRdb's table, derived via immunoSEQ multiplex PCR, lists solely in-frame clones and lacks some. The sample includes roughly 120,000 clones. The J gene is TRBJ2-5, the V gene TRBV6-1; 10 bases match TRBD1. The J call may be wrong; the DNA end is better matched by TRBJ2-7. This clonotype was sampled from a man younger than 45 in good health and CMV-seronegative. Sequenced: PBMCs. CDR3 in DNA: TGTGCCACCGGACAGGGGGCCTACGAGCAGTACTTC. This translates into CATGQGAYEQYF.